This T cell receptor beta chain stems from a study of blood T cells in healthy people across ages. Study results and caveats: Fewer expanded clones and more diversity marked long-lived versus aged donors.

Concerning this clonotype: Its matching antigen is unknown.

Extraction of total RNA produced a minimum of 5 micrograms from each sample. V trimming: 1 base; J trimming: 8 bases; junction bases outside the gene matches: 5. CDR1 is DFQATT, CDR2 SNEGSKA, per germline (reference sequence). The CDR3 has 14 residues. Combining a sample-barcoded 5' primer with a J-beta primer mix, a second PCR ran for about 6 to 11 cycles. TCRdb passed the 5' RACE reads through MiXCR, listing each CDR3 protein once. The table records hundreds of thousands of distinct CDR3 sequences, around 45% of them present only once. The receptor's source is a man between 60 and 75 years old in good health. Sequencing used blood. This chain uses TRBV20-1 with TRBJ2-4, with TRBD1 matching over 10 bases. CDR3 residues: CSARGADRGDIQYF. The CDR3 nucleotides read TGCAGTGCTAGAGGTGCGGACAGGGGGGACATTCAGTACTTC.